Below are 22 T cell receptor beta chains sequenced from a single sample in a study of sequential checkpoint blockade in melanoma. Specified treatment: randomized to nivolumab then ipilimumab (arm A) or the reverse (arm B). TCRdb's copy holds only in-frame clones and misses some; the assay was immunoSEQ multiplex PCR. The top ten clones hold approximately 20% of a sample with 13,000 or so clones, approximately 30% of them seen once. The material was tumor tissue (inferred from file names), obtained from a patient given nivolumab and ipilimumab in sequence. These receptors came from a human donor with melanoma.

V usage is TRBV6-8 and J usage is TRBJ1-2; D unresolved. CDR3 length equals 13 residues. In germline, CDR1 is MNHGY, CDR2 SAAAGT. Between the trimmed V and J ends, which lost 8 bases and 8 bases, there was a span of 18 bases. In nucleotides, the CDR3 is TGTGCCAGCCGTCCGCTTCAAGTCTACGGCTACACCTTC. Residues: CASRPLQVYGYTF.

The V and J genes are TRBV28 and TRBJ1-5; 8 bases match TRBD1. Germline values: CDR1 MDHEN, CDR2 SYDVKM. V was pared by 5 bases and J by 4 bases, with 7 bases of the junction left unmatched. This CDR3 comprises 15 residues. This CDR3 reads CASSHRTGRNQPQHF. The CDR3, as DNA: TGTGCCAGCAGTCACAGGACAGGGCGAAATCAGCCCCAGCATTTT.

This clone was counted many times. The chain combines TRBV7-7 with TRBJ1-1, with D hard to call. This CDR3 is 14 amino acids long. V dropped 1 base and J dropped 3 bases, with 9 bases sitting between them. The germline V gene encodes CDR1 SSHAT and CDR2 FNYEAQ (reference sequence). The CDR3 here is CASSLGLRDTEAFF. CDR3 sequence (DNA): TGTGCCAGCAGCTTAGGTCTACGGGACACTGAAGCTTTCTTT.

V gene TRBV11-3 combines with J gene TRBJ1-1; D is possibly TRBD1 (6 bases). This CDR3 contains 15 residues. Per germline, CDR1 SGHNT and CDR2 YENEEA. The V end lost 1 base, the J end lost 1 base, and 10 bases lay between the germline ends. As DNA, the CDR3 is TGTGCCAGCAGCTTAGGATCGGGGGCGAACACTGAAGCTTTCTTT. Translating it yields CASSLGSGANTEAFF.

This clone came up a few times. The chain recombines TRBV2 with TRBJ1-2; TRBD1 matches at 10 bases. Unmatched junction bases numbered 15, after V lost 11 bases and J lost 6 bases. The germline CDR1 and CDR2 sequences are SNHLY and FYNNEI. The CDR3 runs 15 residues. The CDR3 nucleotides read TGTGCCTCTGGAATTAGGGACAGGGGAGAAGATGGCTACACCTTC. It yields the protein CASGIRDRGEDGYTF.

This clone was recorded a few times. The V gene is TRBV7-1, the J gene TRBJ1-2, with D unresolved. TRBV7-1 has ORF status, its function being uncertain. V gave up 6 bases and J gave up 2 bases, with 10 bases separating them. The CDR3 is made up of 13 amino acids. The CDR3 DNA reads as TGTGCCAGCAGAGCGGGCCAGAACTATGGCTACACCTTC. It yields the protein CASRAGQNYGYTF.

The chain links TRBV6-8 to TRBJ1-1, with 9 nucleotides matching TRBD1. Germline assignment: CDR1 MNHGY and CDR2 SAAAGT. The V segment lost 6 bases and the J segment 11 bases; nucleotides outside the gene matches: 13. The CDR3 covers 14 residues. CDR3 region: CASSPTGTGLGAFF. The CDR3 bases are TGTGCCAGCAGCCCTACCGGGACAGGGCTGGGGGCTTTCTTT.

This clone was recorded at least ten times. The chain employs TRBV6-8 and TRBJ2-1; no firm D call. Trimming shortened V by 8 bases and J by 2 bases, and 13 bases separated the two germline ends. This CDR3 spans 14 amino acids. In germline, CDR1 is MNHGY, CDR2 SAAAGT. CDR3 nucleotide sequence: TGTGCCAGCCATAACCCCGGACCCTACAATGAGCAGTTCTTC. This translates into CASHNPGPYNEQFF.

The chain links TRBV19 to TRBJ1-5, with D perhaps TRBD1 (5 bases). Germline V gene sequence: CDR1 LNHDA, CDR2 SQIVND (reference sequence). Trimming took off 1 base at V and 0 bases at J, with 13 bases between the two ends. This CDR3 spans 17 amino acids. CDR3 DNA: TGTGCCAGTAGTATAGTCACGGACACCCTTAGCAATCAGCCCCAGCATTTT. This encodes CASSIVTDTLSNQPQHF.

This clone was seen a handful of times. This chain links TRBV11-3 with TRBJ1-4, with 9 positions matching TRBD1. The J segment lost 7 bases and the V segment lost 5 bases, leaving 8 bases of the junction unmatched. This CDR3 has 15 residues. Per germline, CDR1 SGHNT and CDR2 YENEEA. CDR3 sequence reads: CASSATGGAGEKLFF. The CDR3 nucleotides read TGTGCCAGCAGCGCTACAGGGGGCGCGGGTGAAAAACTGTTTTTT.

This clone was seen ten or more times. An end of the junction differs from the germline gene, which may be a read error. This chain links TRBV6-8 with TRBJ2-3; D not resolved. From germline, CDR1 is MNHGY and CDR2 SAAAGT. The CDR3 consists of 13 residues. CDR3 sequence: CAISGPKADTQYF. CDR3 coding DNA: TGTGCCATCAGTGGCCCTAAGGCAGATACGCAGTATTTT.

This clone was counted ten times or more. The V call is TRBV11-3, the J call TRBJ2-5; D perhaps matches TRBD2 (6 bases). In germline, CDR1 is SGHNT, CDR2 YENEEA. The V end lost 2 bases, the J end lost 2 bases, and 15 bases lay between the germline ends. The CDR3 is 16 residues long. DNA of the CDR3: TGTGCCAGCAGCTTACCCCGGGACGCGGGACAAGAGACCCAGTACTTC. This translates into CASSLPRDAGQETQYF.

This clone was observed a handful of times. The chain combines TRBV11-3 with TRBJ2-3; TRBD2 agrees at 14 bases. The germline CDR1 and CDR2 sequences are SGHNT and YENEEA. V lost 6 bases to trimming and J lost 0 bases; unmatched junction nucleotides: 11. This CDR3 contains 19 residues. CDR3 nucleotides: TGTGCCAGCAGTCCAGTCCCGGGACTAGCGGGGGACAGCACAGATACGCAGTATTTT. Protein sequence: CASSPVPGLAGDSTDTQYF.

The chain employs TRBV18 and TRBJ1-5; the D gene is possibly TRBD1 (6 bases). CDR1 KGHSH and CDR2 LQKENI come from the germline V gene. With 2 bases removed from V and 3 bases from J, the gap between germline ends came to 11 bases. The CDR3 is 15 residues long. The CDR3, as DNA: TGTGCCAGCTCACCAGGGGGGGCGGCCAATCAGCCCCAGCATTTT. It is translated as CASSPGGAANQPQHF.

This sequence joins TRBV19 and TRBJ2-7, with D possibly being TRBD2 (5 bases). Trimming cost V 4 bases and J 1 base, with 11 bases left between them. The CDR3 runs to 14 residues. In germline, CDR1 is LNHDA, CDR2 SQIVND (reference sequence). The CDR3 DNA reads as TGTGCCAGTAGTAGTTGGGAGCAGTCCTACGAGCAGTACTTC. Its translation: CASSSWEQSYEQYF.

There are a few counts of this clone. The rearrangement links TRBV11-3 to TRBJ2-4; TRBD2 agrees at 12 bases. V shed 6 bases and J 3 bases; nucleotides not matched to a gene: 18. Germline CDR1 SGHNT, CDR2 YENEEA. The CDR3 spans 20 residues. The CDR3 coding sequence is TGTGCCAGCAGAAAACTAGCGGGGGGTCCCAGAGGATTGGACAAAAACATTCAGTACTTC. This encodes CASRKLAGGPRGLDKNIQYF.

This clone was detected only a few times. CDR3: CASTHPVGGGYKMNTEAFF. DNA for the CDR3: TGTGCCAGCACCCACCCGGTCGGAGGGGGCTACAAAATGAACACTGAAGCTTTCTTT. The chain recombines TRBV6-8 with TRBJ1-1; 7 bases fit TRBD1. The CDR3 is made up of 19 amino acids. V gave up 7 bases and J gave up 0 bases; unmatched junction bases: 20. CDR1 is MNHGY and CDR2 is SAAAGT in the germline V gene.

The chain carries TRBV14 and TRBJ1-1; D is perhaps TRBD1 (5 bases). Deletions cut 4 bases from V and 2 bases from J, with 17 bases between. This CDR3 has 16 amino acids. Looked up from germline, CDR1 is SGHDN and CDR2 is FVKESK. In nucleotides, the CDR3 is TGTGCCAGCAGCCTCGGATGGGGAAGGGGCAACACTGAAGCTTTCTTT. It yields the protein CASSLGWGRGNTEAFF.

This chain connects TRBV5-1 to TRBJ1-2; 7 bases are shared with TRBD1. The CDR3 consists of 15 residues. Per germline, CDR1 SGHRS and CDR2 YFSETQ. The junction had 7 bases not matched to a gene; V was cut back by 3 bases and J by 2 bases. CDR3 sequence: CASSWGRGQNYGYTF. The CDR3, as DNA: TGCGCCAGCAGCTGGGGACGGGGACAGAACTATGGCTACACCTTC.

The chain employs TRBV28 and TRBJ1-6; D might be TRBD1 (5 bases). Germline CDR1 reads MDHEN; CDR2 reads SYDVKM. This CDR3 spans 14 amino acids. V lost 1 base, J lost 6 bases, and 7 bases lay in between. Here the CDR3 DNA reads TGTGCCAGCAGTTTATCAGGGAGTAATTCACCCCTCCACTTT. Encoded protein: CASSLSGSNSPLHF.

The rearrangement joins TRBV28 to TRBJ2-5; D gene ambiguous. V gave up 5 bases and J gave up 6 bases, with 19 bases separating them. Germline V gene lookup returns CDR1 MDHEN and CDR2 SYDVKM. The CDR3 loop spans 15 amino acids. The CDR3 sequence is CASSTLRPPEKTQYF. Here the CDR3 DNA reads TGTGCCAGCAGTACACTTCGCCCCCCAGAGAAGACCCAGTACTTC.

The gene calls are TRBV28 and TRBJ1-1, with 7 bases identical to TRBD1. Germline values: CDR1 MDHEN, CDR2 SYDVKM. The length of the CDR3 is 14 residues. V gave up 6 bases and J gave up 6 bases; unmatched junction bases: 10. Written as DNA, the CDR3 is TGTGCCAGCAGCCTCCTTCAGGGGGAGGCTGAAGCTTTCTTT. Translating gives CASSLLQGEAEAFF.